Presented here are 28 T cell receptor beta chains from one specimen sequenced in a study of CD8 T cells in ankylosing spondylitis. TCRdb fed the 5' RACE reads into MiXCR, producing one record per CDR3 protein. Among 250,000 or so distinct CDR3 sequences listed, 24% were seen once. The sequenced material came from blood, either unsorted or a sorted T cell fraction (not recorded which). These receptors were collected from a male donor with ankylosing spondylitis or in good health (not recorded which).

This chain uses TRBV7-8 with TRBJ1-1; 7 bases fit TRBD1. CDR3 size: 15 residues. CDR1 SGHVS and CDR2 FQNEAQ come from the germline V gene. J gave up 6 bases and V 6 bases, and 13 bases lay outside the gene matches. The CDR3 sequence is CASSQTPTGVAEAFF. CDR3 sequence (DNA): TGTGCCAGCAGTCAAACACCTACAGGGGTTGCTGAAGCTTTCTTT.

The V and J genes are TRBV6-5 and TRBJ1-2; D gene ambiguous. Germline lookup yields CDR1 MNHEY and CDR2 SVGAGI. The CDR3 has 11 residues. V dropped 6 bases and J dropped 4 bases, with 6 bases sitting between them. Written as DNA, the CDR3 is TGTGCCAGCAGGGCAGTCTATGGCTACACCTTC. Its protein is CASRAVYGYTF.

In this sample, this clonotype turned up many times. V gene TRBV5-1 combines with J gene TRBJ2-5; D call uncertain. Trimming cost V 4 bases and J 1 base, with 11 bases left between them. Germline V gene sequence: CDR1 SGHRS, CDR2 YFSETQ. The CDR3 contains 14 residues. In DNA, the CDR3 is TGCGCCAGCAGCCAAGCAGTCACCCAAGAGACCCAGTACTTC. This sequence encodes CASSQAVTQETQYF.

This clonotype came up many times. DNA for the CDR3: TGTGCCAGCAGCCGAGGGACAGAGACCCAGTACTTC. Amino acids: CASSRGTETQYF. The genes are TRBV7-9 and TRBJ2-5; D assignment may be TRBD1 or TRBD2 (5 bases each). Trimming shortened V by 5 bases and J by 4 bases, and 8 bases separated the two germline ends. CDR1 and CDR2 (germline): SEHNR, FQNEAQ (reference sequence). CDR3 length: 12 amino acids.

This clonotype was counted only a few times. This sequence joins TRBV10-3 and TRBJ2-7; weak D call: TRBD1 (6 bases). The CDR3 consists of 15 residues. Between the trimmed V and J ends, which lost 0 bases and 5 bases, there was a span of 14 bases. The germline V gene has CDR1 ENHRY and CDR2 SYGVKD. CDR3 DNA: TGTGCCATCAGTGAGTCCCTACAGGGAATCGACGAGCAGTACTTC. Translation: CAISESLQGIDEQYF.

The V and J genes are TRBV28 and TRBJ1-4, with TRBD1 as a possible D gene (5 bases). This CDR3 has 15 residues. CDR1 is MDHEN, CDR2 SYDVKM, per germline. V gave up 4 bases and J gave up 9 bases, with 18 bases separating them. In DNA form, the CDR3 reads TGTGCCAGCAGTTCCCCAGGGCAGGGAGGGCAAAAACTGTTTTTT. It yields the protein CASSSPGQGGQKLFF.

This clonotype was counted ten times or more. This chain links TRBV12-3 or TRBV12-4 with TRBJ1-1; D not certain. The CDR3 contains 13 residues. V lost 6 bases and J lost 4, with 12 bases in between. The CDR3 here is CASSVAEGTEAFF. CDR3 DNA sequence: TGTGCCAGCAGCGTCGCGGAGGGCACTGAAGCTTTCTTT.

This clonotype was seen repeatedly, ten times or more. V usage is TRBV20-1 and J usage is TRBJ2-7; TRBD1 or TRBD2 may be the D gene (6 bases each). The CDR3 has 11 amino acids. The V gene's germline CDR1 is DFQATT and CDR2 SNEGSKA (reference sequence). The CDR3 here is CGGGQSYEQYF. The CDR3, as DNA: TGCGGAGGGGGACAATCCTACGAGCAGTACTTC.

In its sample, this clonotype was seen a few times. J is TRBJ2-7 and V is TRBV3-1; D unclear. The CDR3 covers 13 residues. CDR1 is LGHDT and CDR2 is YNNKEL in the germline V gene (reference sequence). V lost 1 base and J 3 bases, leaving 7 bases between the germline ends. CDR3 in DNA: TGTGCCAGCAGCCAAGGGGTCGGCTACGAGCAGTACTTC. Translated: CASSQGVGYEQYF.

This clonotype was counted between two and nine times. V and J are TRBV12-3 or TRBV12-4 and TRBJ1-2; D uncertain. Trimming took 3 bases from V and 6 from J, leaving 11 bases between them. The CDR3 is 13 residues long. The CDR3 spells CASSFLGYDGYTF. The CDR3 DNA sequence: TGTGCCAGCAGTTTTTTGGGGTACGATGGCTACACCTTC.

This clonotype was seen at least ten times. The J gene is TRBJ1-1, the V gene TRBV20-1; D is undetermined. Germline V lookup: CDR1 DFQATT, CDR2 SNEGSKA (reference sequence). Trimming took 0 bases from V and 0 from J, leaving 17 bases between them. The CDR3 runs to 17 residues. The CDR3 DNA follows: TGCAGTGCTAGAGACTCCCGGCACACCCAAATGAACACTGAAGCTTTCTTT. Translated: CSARDSRHTQMNTEAFF.

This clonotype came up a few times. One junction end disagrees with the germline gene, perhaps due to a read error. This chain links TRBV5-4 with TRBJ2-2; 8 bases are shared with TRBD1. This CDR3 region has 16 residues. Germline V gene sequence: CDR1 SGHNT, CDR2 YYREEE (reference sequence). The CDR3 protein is CASSSPGQAKTGELFF. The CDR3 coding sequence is TGTGCCAGCAGCTCCCCGGGACAGGCGAAGACCGGGGAGCTGTTTTTT.

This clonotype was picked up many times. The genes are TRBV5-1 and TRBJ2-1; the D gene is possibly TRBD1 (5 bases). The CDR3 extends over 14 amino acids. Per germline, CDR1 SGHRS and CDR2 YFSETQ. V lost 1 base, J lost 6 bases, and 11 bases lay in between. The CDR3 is CASSLILRANEQFF. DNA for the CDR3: TGCGCCAGCAGCTTGATCCTCAGGGCCAATGAGCAGTTCTTC.

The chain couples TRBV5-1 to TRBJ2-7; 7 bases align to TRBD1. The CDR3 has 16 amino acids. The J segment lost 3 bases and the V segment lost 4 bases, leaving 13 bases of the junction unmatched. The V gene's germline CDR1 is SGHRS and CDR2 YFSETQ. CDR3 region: CASSRDGDRRYYEQYF. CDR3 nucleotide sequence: TGCGCCAGCAGCCGAGACGGGGACAGAAGATACTACGAGCAGTACTTC. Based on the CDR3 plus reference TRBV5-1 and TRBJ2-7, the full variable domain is KAGVTQTPRYLIKTRGQQVTLSCSPISGHRSVSWYQQTPGQGLQFLFEYFSETQRNKGNFPGRFSGRQFSNSRSEMNVSTLELGDSALYLCASSRDGDRRYYEQYFGPGTRLTVT.

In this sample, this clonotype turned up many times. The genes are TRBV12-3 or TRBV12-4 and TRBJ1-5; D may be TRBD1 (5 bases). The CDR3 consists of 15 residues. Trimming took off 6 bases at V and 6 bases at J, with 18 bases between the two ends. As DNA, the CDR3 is TGTGCCAGCAGCCAGGGCCCGGAGGTTGGTCAGCCCCAGCATTTT. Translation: CASSQGPEVGQPQHF.

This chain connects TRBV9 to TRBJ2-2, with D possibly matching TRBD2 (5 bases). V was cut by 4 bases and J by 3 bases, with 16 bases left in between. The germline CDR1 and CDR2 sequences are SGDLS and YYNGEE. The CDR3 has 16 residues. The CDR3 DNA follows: TGTGCCAGCAGCCTCACGGGGTTTATAGACACCGGGGAGCTGTTTTTT. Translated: CASSLTGFIDTGELFF.

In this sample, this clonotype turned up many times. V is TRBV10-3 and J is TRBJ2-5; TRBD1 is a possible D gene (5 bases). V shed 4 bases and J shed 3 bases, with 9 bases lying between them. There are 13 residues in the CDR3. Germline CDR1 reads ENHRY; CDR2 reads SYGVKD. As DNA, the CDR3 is TGTGCCATCAGTGGCAGGGTCGAAGAGACCCAGTACTTC. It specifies CAISGRVEETQYF.

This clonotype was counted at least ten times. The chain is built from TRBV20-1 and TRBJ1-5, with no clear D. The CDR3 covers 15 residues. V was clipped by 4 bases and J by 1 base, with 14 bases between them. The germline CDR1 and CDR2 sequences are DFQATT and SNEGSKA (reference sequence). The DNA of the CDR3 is TGCAGTGCTAAAATATCTGGATCCAGCAATCAGCCCCAGCATTTT. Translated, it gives CSAKISGSSNQPQHF.

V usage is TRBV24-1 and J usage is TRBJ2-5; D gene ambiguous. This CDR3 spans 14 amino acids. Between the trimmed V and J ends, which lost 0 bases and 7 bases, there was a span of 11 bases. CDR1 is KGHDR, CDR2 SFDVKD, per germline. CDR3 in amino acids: CATSDLLHDGTQYF. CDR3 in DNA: TGTGCCACCAGTGATTTGTTGCACGACGGGACCCAGTACTTC.

CDR3 coding DNA: TGCAGTGCTAGGGGACTAACATATCAAGAGACCCAGTACTTC. Protein product: CSARGLTYQETQYF. V usage is TRBV20-1 and J usage is TRBJ2-5; 7 nucleotides line up with TRBD2. The V gene end was trimmed by 3 bases and the J gene end by 2 bases; junction bases not matched to a gene: 6. Looked up from germline, CDR1 is DFQATT and CDR2 is SNEGSKA (reference sequence). This CDR3 is 14 amino acids long.

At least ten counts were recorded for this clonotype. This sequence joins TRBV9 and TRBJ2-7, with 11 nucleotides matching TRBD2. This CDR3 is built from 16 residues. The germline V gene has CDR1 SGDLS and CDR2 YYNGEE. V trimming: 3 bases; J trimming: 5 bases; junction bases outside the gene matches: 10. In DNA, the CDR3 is TGTGCCAGCAGCGGTAGCGGGGGGGCCTTCCCGGACGAGCAGTACTTC. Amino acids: CASSGSGGAFPDEQYF.

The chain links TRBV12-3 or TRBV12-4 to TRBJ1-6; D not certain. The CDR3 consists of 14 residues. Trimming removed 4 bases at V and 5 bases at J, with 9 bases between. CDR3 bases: TGTGCCAGCAGTTCGACGGGGAATAATTCACCCCTCCACTTT. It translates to CASSSTGNNSPLHF.

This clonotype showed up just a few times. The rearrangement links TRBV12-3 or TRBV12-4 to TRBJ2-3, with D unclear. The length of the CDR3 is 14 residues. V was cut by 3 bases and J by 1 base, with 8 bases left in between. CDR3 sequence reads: CASSFLDGTDTQYF. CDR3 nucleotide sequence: TGTGCCAGCAGTTTCCTGGACGGCACAGATACGCAGTATTTT.

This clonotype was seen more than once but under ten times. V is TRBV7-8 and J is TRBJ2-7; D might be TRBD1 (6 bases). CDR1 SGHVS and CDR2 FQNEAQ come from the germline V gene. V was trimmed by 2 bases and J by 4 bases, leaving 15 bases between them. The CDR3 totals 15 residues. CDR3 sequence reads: CASSLIVGQGYEQYF. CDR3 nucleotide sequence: TGTGCCAGCAGCTTAATCGTCGGGCAGGGGTACGAGCAGTACTTC.

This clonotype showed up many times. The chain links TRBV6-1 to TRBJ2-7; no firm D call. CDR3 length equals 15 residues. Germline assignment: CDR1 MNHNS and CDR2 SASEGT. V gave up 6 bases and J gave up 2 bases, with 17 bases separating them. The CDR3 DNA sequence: TGTGCCAGCAGCCCCGACCGAATCCGGGCCTACGAGCAGTACTTC. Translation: CASSPDRIRAYEQYF.

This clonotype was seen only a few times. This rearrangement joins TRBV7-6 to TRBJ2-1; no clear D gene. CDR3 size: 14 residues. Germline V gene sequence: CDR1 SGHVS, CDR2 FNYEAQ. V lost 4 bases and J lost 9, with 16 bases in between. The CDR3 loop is CASSYRVLGSEQFF. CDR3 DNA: TGTGCCAGCAGCTATAGGGTATTGGGAAGTGAGCAGTTCTTC.

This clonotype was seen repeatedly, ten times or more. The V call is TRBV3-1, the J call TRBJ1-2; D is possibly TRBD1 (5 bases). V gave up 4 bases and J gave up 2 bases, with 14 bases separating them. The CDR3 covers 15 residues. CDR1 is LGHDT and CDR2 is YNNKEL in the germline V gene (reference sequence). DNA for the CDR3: TGTGCCAGCAGCCCTCGACAGATTTCGAACTATGGCTACACCTTC. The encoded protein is CASSPRQISNYGYTF.

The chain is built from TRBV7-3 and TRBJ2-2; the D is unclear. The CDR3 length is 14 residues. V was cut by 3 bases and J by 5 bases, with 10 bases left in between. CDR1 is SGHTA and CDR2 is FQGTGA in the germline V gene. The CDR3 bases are TGTGCCAGCAGCTTCTCCTCCGGAACCGGGGAGCTGTTTTTT. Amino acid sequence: CASSFSSGTGELFF.